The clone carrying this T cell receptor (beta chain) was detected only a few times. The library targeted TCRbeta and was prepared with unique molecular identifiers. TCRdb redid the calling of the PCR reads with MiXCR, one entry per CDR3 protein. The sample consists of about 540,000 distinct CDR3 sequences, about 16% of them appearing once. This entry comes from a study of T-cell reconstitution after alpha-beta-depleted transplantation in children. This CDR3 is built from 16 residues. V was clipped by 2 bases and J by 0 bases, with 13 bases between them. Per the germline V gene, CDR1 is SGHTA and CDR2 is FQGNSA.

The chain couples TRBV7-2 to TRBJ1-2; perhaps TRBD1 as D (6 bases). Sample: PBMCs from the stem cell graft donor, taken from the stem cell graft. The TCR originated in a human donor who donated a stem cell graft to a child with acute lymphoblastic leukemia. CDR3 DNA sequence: TGTGCCAGCAGCTTAAGGCTACAGGGAGCTAACTATGGCTACACCTTC. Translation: CASSLRLQGANYGYTF.